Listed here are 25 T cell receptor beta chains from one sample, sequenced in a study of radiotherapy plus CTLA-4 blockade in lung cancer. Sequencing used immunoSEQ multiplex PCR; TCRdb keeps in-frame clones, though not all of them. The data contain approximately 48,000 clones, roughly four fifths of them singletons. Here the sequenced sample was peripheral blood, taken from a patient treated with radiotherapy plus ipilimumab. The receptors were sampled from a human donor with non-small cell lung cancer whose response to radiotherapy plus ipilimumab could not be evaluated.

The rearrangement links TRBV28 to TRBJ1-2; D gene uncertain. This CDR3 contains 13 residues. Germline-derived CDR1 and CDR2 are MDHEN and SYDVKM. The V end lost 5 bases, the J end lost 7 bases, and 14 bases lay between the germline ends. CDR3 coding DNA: TGTGCCAGCAGTCCGCGGGGAATGGGTGGCTACACCTTC. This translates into CASSPRGMGGYTF.

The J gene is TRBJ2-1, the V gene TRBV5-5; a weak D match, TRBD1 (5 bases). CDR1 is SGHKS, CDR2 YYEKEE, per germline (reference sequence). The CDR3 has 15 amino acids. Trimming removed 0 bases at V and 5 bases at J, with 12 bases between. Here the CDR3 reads CASSLEGQVHNEQFF. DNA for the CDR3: TGTGCCAGCAGCTTGGAGGGGCAGGTACACAATGAGCAGTTCTTC.

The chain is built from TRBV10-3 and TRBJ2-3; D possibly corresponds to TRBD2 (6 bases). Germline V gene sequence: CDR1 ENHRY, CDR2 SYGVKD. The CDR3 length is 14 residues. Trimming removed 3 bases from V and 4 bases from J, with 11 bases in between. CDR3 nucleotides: TGTGCCATCAGTGACAGCAGGGAGGCAGATACGCAGTATTTT. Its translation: CAISDSREADTQYF.

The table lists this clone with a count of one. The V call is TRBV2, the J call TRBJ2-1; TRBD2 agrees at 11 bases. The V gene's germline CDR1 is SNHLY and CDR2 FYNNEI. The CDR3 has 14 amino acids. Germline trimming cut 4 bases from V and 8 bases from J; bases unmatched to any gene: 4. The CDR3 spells CASSVAGGRDEQFF. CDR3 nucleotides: TGTGCCAGCAGTGTAGCGGGAGGGCGAGATGAGCAGTTCTTC.

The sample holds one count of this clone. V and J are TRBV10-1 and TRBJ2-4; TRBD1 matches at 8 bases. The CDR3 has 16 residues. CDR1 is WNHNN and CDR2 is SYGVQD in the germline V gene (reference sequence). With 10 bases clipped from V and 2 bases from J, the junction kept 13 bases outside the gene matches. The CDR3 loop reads CATRGQGVRTKNIQYF. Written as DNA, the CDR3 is TGCGCCACCAGGGGGCAGGGGGTTAGAACCAAAAACATTCAGTACTTC.

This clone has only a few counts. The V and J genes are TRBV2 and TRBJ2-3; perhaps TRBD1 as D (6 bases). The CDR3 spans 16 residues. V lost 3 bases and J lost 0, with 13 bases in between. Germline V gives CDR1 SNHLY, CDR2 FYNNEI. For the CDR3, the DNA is TGTGCCAGCAGTGACTTTGGGGGCTCTAGCACAGATACGCAGTATTTT. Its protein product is CASSDFGGSSTDTQYF.

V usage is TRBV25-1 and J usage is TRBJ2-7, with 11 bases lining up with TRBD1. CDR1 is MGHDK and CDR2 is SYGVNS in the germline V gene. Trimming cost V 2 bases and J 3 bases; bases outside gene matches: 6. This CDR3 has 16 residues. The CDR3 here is CASSEVGGTGGYEQYF. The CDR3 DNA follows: TGTGCCAGCAGTGAAGTAGGTGGGACAGGGGGCTACGAGCAGTACTTC.

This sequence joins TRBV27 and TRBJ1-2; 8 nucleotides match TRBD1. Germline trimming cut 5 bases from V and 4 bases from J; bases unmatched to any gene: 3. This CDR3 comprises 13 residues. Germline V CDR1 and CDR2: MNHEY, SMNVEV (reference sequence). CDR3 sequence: CASSLGQGYGYTF. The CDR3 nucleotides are TGTGCCAGCAGTCTTGGACAGGGCTATGGCTACACCTTC.

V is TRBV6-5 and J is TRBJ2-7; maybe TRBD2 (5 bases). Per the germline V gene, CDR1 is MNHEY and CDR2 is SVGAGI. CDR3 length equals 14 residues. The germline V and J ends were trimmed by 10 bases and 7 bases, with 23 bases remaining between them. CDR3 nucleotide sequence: TGTGCCACCTCACCTACCGGGATCTCGGGGGAGCAGTACTTC. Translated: CATSPTGISGEQYF.

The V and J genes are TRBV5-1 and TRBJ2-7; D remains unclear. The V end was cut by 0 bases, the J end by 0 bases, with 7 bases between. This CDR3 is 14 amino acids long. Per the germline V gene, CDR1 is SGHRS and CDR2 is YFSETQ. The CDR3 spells CASSLGAVSYEQYF. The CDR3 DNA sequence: TGCGCCAGCAGCTTGGGGGCAGTCTCCTACGAGCAGTACTTC.

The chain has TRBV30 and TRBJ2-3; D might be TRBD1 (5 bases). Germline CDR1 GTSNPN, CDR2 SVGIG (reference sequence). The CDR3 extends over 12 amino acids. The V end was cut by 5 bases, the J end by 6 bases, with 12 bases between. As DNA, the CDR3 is TGTGCCTGGTCCACAGGCCCCGATACGCAGTATTTT. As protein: CAWSTGPDTQYF.

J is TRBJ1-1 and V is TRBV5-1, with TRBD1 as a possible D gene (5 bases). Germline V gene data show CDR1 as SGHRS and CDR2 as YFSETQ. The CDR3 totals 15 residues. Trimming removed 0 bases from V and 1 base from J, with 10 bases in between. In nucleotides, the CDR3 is TGCGCCAGCAGCTTGGAAGGGGCTAAGAACACTGAAGCTTTCTTT. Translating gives CASSLEGAKNTEAFF.

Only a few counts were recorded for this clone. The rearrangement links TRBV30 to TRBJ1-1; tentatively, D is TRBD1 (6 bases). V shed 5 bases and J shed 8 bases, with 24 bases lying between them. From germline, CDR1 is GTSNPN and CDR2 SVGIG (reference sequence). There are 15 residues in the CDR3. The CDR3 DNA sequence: TGTGCCTGGCGACCACAGGGTGGCGTAACACTGGAAGCTTTCTTT. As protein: CAWRPQGGVTLEAFF.

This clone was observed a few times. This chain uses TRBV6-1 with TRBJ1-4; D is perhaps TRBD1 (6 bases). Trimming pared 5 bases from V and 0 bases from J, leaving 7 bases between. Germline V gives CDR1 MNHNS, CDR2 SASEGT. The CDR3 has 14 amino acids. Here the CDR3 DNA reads TGTGCCAGCAGTAGACAGGCAACTAATGAAAAACTGTTTTTT. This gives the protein CASSRQATNEKLFF.

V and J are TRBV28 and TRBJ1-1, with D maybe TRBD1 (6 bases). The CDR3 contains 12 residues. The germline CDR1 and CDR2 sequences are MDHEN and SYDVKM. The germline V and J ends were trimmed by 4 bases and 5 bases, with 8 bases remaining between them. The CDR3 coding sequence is TGTGCCAGCAGTTACAGGGTAACTGAAGCTTTCTTT. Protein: CASSYRVTEAFF.

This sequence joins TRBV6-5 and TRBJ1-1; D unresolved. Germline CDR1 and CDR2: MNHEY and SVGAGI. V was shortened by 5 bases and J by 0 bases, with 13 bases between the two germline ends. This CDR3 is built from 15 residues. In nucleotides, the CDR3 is TGTGCCAGCAGTCAAAGACGGAGGATGAACACTGAAGCTTTCTTT. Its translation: CASSQRRRMNTEAFF.

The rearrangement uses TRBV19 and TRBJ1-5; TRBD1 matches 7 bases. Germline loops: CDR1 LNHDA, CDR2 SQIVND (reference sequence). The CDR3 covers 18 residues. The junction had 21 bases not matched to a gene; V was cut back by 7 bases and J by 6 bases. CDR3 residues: CASKGVGLRQGGSQPQHF. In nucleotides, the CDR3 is TGTGCCAGTAAGGGAGTTGGCCTCCGACAGGGCGGTAGTCAGCCCCAGCATTTT.

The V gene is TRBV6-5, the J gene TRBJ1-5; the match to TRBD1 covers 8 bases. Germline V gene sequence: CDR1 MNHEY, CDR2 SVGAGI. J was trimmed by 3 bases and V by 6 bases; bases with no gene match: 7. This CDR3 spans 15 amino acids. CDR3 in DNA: TGTGCCAGCAGGAGCCAGGGGGCGGTCAATCAGCCCCAGCATTTT. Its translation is CASRSQGAVNQPQHF.

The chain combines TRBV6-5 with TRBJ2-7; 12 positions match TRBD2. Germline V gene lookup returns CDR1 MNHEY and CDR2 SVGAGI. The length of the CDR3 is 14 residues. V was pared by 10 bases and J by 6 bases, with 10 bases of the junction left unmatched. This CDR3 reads CAIPTSGRYSEQYF. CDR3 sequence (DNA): TGTGCCATCCCAACTAGCGGGAGGTACTCCGAGCAGTACTTC.

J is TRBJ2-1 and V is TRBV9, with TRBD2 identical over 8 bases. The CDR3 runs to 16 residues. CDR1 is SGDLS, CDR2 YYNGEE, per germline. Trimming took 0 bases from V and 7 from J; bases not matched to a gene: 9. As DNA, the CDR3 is TGTGCCAGCAGCGTAGTATCAACGGGAGGGCCGAATGAGCAGTTCTTC. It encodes CASSVVSTGGPNEQFF.

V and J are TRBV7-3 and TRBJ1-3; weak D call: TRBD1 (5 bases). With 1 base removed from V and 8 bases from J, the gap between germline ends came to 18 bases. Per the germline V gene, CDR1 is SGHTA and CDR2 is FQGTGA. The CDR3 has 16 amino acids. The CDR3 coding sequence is TGTGCCAGCAGCTTAATGGGAGGGACGGGAGGGGACACCATATATTTT. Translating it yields CASSLMGGTGGDTIYF.

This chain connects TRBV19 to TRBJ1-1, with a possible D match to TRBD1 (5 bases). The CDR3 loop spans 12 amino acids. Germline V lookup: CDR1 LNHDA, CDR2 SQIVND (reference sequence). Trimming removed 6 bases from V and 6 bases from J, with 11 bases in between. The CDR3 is CASRTARAEAFF. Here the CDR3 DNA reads TGTGCCAGTAGAACCGCCAGGGCTGAAGCTTTCTTT.

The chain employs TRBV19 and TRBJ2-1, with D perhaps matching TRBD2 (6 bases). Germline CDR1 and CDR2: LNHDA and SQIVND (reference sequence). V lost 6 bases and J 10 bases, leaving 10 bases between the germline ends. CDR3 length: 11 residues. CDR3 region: CASSGRGEQFF. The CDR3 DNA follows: TGTGCCAGTAGCGGGAGAGGGGAGCAGTTCTTC. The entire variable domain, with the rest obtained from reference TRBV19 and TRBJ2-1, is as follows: DGGITQSPKYLFRKEGQNVTLSCEQNLNHDAMYWYRQDPGQGLRLIYYSQIVNDFQKGDIAEGYSVSREKKESFPLTVTSAQKNPTAFYLCASSGRGEQFFGPGTRLTVL.

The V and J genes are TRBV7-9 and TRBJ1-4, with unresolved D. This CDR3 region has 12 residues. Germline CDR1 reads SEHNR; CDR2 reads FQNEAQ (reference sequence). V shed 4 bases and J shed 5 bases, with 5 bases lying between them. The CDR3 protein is CASSSFNEKLFF. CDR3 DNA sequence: TGTGCCAGCAGCTCGTTCAATGAAAAACTGTTTTTT.

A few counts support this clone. CDR3 amino acids: CASSFLQGTDTQYF. The DNA of the CDR3 is TGTGCCAGCAGTTTTCTTCAGGGCACAGATACGCAGTATTTT. The chain links TRBV28 to TRBJ2-3; no clear D gene. This CDR3 contains 14 residues. V lost 3 bases, J lost 1 base, and 8 bases lay in between. Per germline, CDR1 MDHEN and CDR2 SYDVKM.